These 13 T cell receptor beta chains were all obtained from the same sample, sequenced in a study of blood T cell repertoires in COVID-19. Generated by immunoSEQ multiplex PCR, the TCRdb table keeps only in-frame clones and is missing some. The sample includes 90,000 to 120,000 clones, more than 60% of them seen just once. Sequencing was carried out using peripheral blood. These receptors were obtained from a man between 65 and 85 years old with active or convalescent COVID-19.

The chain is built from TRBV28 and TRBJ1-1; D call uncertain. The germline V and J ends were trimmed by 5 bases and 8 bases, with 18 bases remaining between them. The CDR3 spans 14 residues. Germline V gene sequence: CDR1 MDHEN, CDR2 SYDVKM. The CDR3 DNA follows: TGTGCCAGCAGTCCCCGTGTCCGGAGGCAGGAAGCTTTCTTT. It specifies CASSPRVRRQEAFF.

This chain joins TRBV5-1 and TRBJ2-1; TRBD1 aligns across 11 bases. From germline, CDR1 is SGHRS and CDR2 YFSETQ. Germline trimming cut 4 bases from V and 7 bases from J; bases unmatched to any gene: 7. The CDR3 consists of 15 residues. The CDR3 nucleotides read TGCGCCAGCAGCGAGGGACAGGGGGTAGTAAATGAGCAGTTCTTC. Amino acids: CASSEGQGVVNEQFF.

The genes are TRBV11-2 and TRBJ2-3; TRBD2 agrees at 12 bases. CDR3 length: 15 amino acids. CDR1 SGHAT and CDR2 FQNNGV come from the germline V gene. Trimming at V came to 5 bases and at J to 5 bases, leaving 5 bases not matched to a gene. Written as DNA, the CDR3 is TGTGCCAGCAGCACGCTAGCGGGGGGGCGAGATACGCAGTATTTT. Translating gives CASSTLAGGRDTQYF. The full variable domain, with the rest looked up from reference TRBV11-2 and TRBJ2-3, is EAGVAQSPRYKIIEKRQSVAFWCNPISGHATLYWYQQILGQGPKLLIQFQNNGVVDDSQLPKDRFSAERLKGVDSTLKIQPAKLEDSAVYLCASSTLAGGRDTQYFGPGTRLTVL.

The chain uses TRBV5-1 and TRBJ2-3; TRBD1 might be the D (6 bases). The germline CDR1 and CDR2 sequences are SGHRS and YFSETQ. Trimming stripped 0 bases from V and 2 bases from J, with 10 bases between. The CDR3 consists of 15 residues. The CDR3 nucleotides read TGCGCCAGCAGCTTGGAGGCAGGGGTCACAGATACGCAGTATTTT. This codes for CASSLEAGVTDTQYF.

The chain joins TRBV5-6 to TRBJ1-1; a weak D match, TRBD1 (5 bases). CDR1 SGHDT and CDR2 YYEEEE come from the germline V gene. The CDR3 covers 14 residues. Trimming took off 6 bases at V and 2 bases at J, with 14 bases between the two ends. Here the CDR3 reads CASILEGINTEAFF. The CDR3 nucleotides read TGTGCCAGCATCCTGGAGGGGATAAACACTGAAGCTTTCTTT.

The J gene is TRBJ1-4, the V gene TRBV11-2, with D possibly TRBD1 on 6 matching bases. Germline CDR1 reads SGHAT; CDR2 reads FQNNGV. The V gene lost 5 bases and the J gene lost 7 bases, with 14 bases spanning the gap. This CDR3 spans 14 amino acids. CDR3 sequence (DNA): TGTGCCAGCAGCCCAACAGGGTGGGTTGAAAAACTGTTTTTT. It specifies CASSPTGWVEKLFF.

Here the CDR3 DNA reads TGTGCCAGCAGCTTAGAATGGCAGGGTTCCGGCTACACCTTC. It translates to CASSLEWQGSGYTF. The genes are TRBV7-2 and TRBJ1-2, with a tentative D call TRBD1 (5 bases). Germline lookup yields CDR1 SGHTA and CDR2 FQGNSA. V lost 1 base, J lost 8 bases, and 14 bases lay in between. The CDR3 is 14 amino acids.

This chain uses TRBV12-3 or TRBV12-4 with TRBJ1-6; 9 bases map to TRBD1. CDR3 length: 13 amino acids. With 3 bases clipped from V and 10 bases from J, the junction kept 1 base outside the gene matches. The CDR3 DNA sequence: TGTGCCAGCAGTTTGACAGGGGGGTCACCCCTCCACTTT. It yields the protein CASSLTGGSPLHF.

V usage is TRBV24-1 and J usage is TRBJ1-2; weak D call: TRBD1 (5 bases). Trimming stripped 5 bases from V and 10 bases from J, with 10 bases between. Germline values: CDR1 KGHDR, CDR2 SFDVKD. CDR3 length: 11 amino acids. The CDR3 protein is CATSAWGDYTF. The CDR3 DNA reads TGTGCCACCAGTGCCTGGGGGGACTACACCTTC.

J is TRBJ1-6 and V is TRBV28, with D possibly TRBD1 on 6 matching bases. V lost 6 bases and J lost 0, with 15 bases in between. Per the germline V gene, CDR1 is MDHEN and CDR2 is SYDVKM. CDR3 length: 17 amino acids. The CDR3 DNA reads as TGTGCCAGCAGGCCTCGACAGGCGAACTCCTATAATTCACCCCTCCACTTT. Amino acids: CASRPRQANSYNSPLHF.

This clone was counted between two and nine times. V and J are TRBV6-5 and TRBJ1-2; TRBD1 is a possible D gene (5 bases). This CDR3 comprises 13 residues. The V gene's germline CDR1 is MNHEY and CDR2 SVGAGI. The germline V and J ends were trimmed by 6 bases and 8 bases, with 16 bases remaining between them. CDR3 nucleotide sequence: TGTGCCAGCAGGGTTGGCAGGGAATCGGGCTACACCTTC. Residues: CASRVGRESGYTF.

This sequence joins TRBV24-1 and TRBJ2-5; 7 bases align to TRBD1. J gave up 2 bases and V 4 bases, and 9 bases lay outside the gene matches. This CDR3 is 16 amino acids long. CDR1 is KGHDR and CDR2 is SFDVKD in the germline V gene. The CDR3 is CATSDSGTDFQETQYF. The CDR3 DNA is TGTGCCACCAGTGACTCCGGGACAGACTTTCAAGAGACCCAGTACTTC.

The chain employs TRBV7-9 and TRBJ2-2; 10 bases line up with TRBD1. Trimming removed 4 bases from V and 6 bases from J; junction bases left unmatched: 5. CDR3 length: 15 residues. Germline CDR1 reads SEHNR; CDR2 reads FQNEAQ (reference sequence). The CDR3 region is CASSYRDRGSGELFF. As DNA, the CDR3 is TGTGCCAGCAGCTATCGGGACAGGGGATCCGGGGAGCTGTTTTTT.